The clone carrying this T cell receptor (beta chain) was seen repeatedly, ten times or more. Its antigen is unidentified. The data were obtained in a study of T cells in Graves' hyperthyroidism and ophthalmopathy. From RNA transcripts, TCR beta CDR3 regions were amplified. Researchers ran a first-round RT-PCR on the TCR CDR3 using the HTBI primer set. Each CDR3 protein is one row after TCRdb ran MiXCR on the multiplex PCR reads. The table records under 350,000 distinct CDR3 sequences, roughly an eighth of them present only once. The study's findings and limits: Ophthalmopathy was predicted by the model a median of roughly 6.6 months ahead of onset.

Participants, patients aged 18 to 65, had newly diagnosed hyperthyroidism with a duration under 2 months. Trimming removed 0 bases from V and 1 base from J, with 7 bases in between. This CDR3 spans 14 amino acids. Sequencing was carried out using blood. This clonotype was sampled from a woman aged 35 to 49 with Graves' hyperthyroidism. V and J are TRBV12-3 or TRBV12-4 and TRBJ2-7; D is ambiguous. In DNA, the CDR3 is TGTGCCAGCAGTTTAGCTCCTCGGTCCTACGAGCAGTACTTC. It specifies CASSLAPRSYEQYF.